This TCR beta chain was sequenced during a study of cytomegalovirus exposure and HLA in healthy donors. With respect to this clone: Its antigen remains unknown.

The CDR3 has 15 residues. Looked up from germline, CDR1 is MDHEN and CDR2 is SYDVKM. Trimming cost V 3 bases and J 4 bases, with 15 bases left between them. Study-wide points: Investigators reported approximately 150 TCR beta chains as tied to cytomegalovirus. Sequencing had likely introduced a cluster of highly shared sequence variants as an artifact. Earlier analysis yielded a pattern in which most TCR beta V segments were productive about 87% or about 30% of the time. Later on, a genetic analysis was performed. It linked a missense variant in DCLRE1C with V- and J-gene trimming of TCR beta.

PCR primers comprised 60 Vbeta and 13 Jbeta primers. TCRdb's copy holds only in-frame clones and misses some; the assay was immunoSEQ multiplex PCR. The sample lists 110,000 or so clones, roughly 70% occurring once. This TCR was recovered from a woman aged 40 to 50 in good health and CMV-seropositive. The chain has TRBV28 and TRBJ1-1, with D uncertain. The sample taken for sequencing was PBMCs. CDR3 coding DNA: TGTGCCAGCAGTTTCCCCGGGAGAGGTGGCACTGAAGCTTTCTTT. Translation gives CASSFPGRGGTEAFF.